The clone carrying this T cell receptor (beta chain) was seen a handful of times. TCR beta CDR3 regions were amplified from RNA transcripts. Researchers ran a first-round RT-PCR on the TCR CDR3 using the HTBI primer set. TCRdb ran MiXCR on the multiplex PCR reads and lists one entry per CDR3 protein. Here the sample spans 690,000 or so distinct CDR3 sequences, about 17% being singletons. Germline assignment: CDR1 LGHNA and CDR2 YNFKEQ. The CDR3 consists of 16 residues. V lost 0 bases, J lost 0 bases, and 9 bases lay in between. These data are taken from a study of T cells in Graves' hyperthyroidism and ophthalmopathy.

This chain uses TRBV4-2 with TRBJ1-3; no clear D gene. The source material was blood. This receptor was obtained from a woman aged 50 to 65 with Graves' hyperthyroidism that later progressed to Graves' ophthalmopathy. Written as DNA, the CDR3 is TGTGCCAGCAGCCAAGATCTTGGGGTCTCTGGAAACACCATATATTTT. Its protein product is CASSQDLGVSGNTIYF.